A selection of T cell receptor beta chains follows, all from one sample in a study of blood T cell repertoires in COVID-19. Only in-frame clones appear in the TCRdb table, and some are missing; sequencing was by immunoSEQ multiplex PCR. The repertoire has 95,000 to 150,000 clones, approximately 74% of them found once; the top ten carry 4.5% to 6%. Specimen: peripheral blood. Receptors originate from a man aged 80 or over with COVID-19, enrolled during active disease. Both conserved end residues are part of each CDR3. D genes are given only for firm matches. Part of the rows lack a size; the others show once, few, many or a class for expanded clones.

abundance: NA
j_gene: TRBJ1-1
d_gene: NA
v_gene: TRBV5-1
CDR3nt: TGCGCCAGCAGCTTGGCCGGGTCGGGAATCACTGAAGCTTTCTTT
CDR3aa: CASSLAGSGITEAFF

abundance: NA
j_gene: TRBJ2-1
d_gene: NA
v_gene: TRBV9
CDR3nt: TGTGCCAGCAGCGAGGGGGTTTACAATGAGCAGTTCTTC
CDR3aa: CASSEGVYNEQFF

abundance: NA
j_gene: TRBJ2-5
d_gene: TRBD1
v_gene: TRBV24-1
CDR3nt: TGTGCCACCAGTGATCCCCCAACAGGGGACGAGACCCAGTACTTC
CDR3aa: CATSDPPTGDETQYF

abundance: few
j_gene: TRBJ2-1
d_gene: NA
v_gene: TRBV24-1
CDR3nt: TGTGCCACCAGTGTGCGGAGTGAGCAGTTCTTC
CDR3aa: CATSVRSEQFF

abundance: NA
j_gene: TRBJ2-7
d_gene: TRBD1
v_gene: TRBV28
CDR3nt: TGTGCCAGCGGGGGACAGGGCCCCTACGAGCAGTACTTC
CDR3aa: CASGGQGPYEQYF

abundance: few
j_gene: TRBJ1-2
d_gene: TRBD1
v_gene: TRBV19
CDR3nt: TGTGCCAGTACCCTAGGCACAGGGGCGTACTATGGCTACACCTTC
CDR3aa: CASTLGTGAYYGYTF

abundance: NA
j_gene: TRBJ1-1
d_gene: TRBD1
v_gene: TRBV5-4
CDR3nt: TGTGCCAGCAGCTTCCAGGGGGCCAGGGAAACTGAAGCTTTCTTT
CDR3aa: CASSFQGARETEAFF

abundance: NA
j_gene: TRBJ1-4
d_gene: TRBD1
v_gene: TRBV5-1
CDR3nt: TGCGCCAGCAGCTTGGTCCCCCCCAGACAGGGGGATGAAGAAAAACTGTTTTTT
CDR3aa: CASSLVPPRQGDEEKLFF

abundance: NA
j_gene: TRBJ1-4
d_gene: NA
v_gene: TRBV28
CDR3nt: TGTGCCAGCAGTCCCCCCCAGGGTTTTACTAATGAAAAACTGTTTTTT
CDR3aa: CASSPPQGFTNEKLFF

abundance: once
j_gene: TRBJ2-7
d_gene: TRBD2
v_gene: TRBV3-1/TRBV3-2
CDR3nt: TGTGCCAGCAGCCAGCTGGGGGGCGGGAGGCCAACCTACGAGCAGTACTTC
CDR3aa: CASSQLGGGRPTYEQYF

abundance: NA
j_gene: TRBJ1-5
d_gene: TRBD1
v_gene: TRBV7-9
CDR3nt: TGTGCCAGCAGCTTAGGACAGGGAAGGAATCAGCCCCAGCATTTT
CDR3aa: CASSLGQGRNQPQHF

abundance: few
j_gene: TRBJ1-5
d_gene: NA
v_gene: TRBV10-2
CDR3nt: TGCGCCAGCAGTGAGGCAGGTTATAGCAATCAGCCCCAGCATTTT
CDR3aa: CASSEAGYSNQPQHF

abundance: few
j_gene: TRBJ2-1
d_gene: TRBD2
v_gene: TRBV4-2
CDR3nt: TGTGCCAGCAGCCTACTAGCGGGAGCCTACAATGAGCAGTTCTTC
CDR3aa: CASSLLAGAYNEQFF

abundance: once
j_gene: TRBJ1-6
d_gene: NA
v_gene: TRBV28
CDR3nt: TGTGCCAGCAGTTTCCCCTATCGGACAGACGTTCGGAATTCACCCCTCCACTTT
CDR3aa: CASSFPYRTDVRNSPLHF

abundance: once
j_gene: TRBJ1-1
d_gene: NA
v_gene: TRBV9
CDR3nt: TGTGCCAGCAGCGTAGAGCCCAGTCCAGGTGATGAAGCTTTCTTT
CDR3aa: CASSVEPSPGDEAFF

abundance: once
j_gene: TRBJ2-1
d_gene: NA
v_gene: TRBV7-3
CDR3nt: TGTGCCAGCAGCCCCCGCGCCGACAATGAGCAGTTCTTC
CDR3aa: CASSPRADNEQFF

abundance: NA
j_gene: TRBJ2-2
d_gene: TRBD2
v_gene: TRBV9
CDR3nt: TGTGCCAGCAGCGTAGGTGGCGGGAGGACAACCGGGGAGCTGTTTTTT
CDR3aa: CASSVGGGRTTGELFF

abundance: NA
j_gene: TRBJ2-2
d_gene: TRBD2
v_gene: TRBV7-6
CDR3nt: TGTGCCAGCAGCTCAGGGGCTAGCGGGAGGACCGGGGAGCTGTTTTTT
CDR3aa: CASSSGASGRTGELFF

abundance: NA
j_gene: TRBJ1-2
d_gene: TRBD1
v_gene: TRBV7-9
CDR3nt: TGTGCCAGCAGCCAAATCGGGACAGGAGAACTTGAGACCTTC
CDR3aa: CASSQIGTGELETF

abundance: NA
j_gene: TRBJ1-1
d_gene: NA
v_gene: TRBV7-8
CDR3nt: TGTGCCAGCAGCTTATCCCCCTCGAGGTGGACTGAAGCTTTCTTT
CDR3aa: CASSLSPSRWTEAFF

abundance: once
j_gene: TRBJ1-4
d_gene: TRBD1
v_gene: TRBV5-1
CDR3nt: TGCGCCAGCAGCTTGGGAGCAGGGGGGAATGAAAAACTGTTTTTT
CDR3aa: CASSLGAGGNEKLFF

abundance: few
j_gene: TRBJ2-1
d_gene: NA
v_gene: TRBV18
CDR3nt: TGTGCCAGCTCACCACGTACGACCGGAGCCAATGAGCAGTTCTTC
CDR3aa: CASSPRTTGANEQFF

abundance: many
j_gene: TRBJ2-7
d_gene: TRBD2
v_gene: TRBV4-1
CDR3nt: TGCGCCAGCAGCCAAGATCCAGGACTAGCGGAGCAGTACTTC
CDR3aa: CASSQDPGLAEQYF

abundance: NA
j_gene: TRBJ2-7
d_gene: NA
v_gene: TRBV27
CDR3nt: TGTGCCAGCAGTCTAATTAACTCCTACGAGCAGTACTTC
CDR3aa: CASSLINSYEQYF

abundance: few
j_gene: TRBJ2-1
d_gene: TRBD2
v_gene: TRBV6-5
CDR3nt: TGTGCCAGCAGTTCCGGACTAGTAGGGAACAATGAGCAGTTCTTC
CDR3aa: CASSSGLVGNNEQFF

abundance: few
j_gene: TRBJ2-2
d_gene: TRBD2
v_gene: TRBV4-2
CDR3nt: TGTGCCAGCAGCCGAGGGCCTAGCGGTGTCGGGGAGCTGTTTTTT
CDR3aa: CASSRGPSGVGELFF

abundance: NA
j_gene: TRBJ1-2
d_gene: NA
v_gene: TRBV4-2
CDR3nt: TGTGCCAGCAGCCAACCGGGGAAGGGAGTCGATGGCTACACCTTC
CDR3aa: CASSQPGKGVDGYTF

abundance: NA
j_gene: TRBJ2-1
d_gene: TRBD2
v_gene: TRBV5-1
CDR3nt: TGCGCCAGCAGCTCTGACACGGGACTAGCAGCTGAGCAGTTCTTC
CDR3aa: CASSSDTGLAAEQFF

abundance: NA
j_gene: TRBJ2-7
d_gene: NA
v_gene: TRBV6-1
CDR3nt: TGTGCCAGCAGTGAAGGCGTGGCAGGAACCTACGAGCAGTACTTC
CDR3aa: CASSEGVAGTYEQYF

abundance: NA
j_gene: TRBJ2-5
d_gene: NA
v_gene: TRBV28
CDR3nt: TGTGCCAGCAGTTTAGGTAGTTGGCAAGAGACCCAGTACTTC
CDR3aa: CASSLGSWQETQYF

abundance: NA
j_gene: TRBJ2-3
d_gene: NA
v_gene: TRBV5-6
CDR3nt: TGTGCCAGCAGCTTGGACATTCCCACAGATACGCAGTATTTT
CDR3aa: CASSLDIPTDTQYF

abundance: NA
j_gene: TRBJ2-7
d_gene: TRBD1
v_gene: TRBV6-5
CDR3nt: TGTGCCAGCAGTTACTCGGGGACAGGGCGTTCCGGAGGGCAGTACTTC
CDR3aa: CASSYSGTGRSGGQYF

abundance: medium-sized
j_gene: TRBJ2-7
d_gene: TRBD2
v_gene: TRBV11-1
CDR3nt: TGTGCCAGCAGCTTTAGCGGGAGGACAGACTACGAGCAGTACTTC
CDR3aa: CASSFSGRTDYEQYF

abundance: NA
j_gene: TRBJ1-4
d_gene: NA
v_gene: TRBV4-1
CDR3nt: TGCGCCAGCAGCAAACAGGGCCTTAATGAAAAACTGTTTTTT
CDR3aa: CASSKQGLNEKLFF

abundance: NA
j_gene: TRBJ2-3
d_gene: TRBD2
v_gene: TRBV18
CDR3nt: TGTGCCAGCTCACCCTTGGGGGGGAGCACAGATACGCAGTATTTT
CDR3aa: CASSPLGGSTDTQYF

abundance: NA
j_gene: TRBJ2-1
d_gene: TRBD2
v_gene: TRBV6-2/TRBV6-3
CDR3nt: TGTGCCAGCAGTTCCGGGACTAGCGGCTCCTACAATGAGCAGTTCTTC
CDR3aa: CASSSGTSGSYNEQFF

abundance: NA
j_gene: TRBJ1-1
d_gene: TRBD1
v_gene: TRBV7-9
CDR3nt: TGTGCCAGCAGCGCGGACAGGGGAAACGCTGAAGCTTTCTTT
CDR3aa: CASSADRGNAEAFF

abundance: NA
j_gene: TRBJ2-2
d_gene: NA
v_gene: TRBV27
CDR3nt: TGTGCCAGCAGTCAAGCCGGGACAACGAACACCGGGGAGCTGTTTTTT
CDR3aa: CASSQAGTTNTGELFF

abundance: NA
j_gene: TRBJ2-2
d_gene: TRBD1
v_gene: TRBV6-2/TRBV6-3
CDR3nt: TGTGCCAGCAGTTCTCCCCGGGACAGTTGGAGTTACACCGGGGAGCTGTTTTTT
CDR3aa: CASSSPRDSWSYTGELFF

abundance: NA
j_gene: TRBJ2-2
d_gene: NA
v_gene: TRBV27
CDR3nt: TGTGCCAGCATCTCGCGACTAGTGAACACCGGGGAGCTGTTTTTT
CDR3aa: CASISRLVNTGELFF

abundance: NA
j_gene: TRBJ2-1
d_gene: NA
v_gene: TRBV11-2
CDR3nt: TGTGCCAGCAGCTTTCGCAATGAGCAGTTCTTC
CDR3aa: CASSFRNEQFF

abundance: NA
j_gene: TRBJ2-3
d_gene: NA
v_gene: TRBV6-2/TRBV6-3
CDR3nt: TGTGCCAGCAGTTACTCGGAGGATACGCAGTATTTT
CDR3aa: CASSYSEDTQYF

abundance: NA
j_gene: TRBJ1-2
d_gene: TRBD1
v_gene: TRBV5-6
CDR3nt: TGTGCCAGCAGCGGGAAGGGACAGGGAGATGGCTATGGCTACACCTTC
CDR3aa: CASSGKGQGDGYGYTF

abundance: once
j_gene: TRBJ2-1
d_gene: NA
v_gene: TRBV11-3
CDR3nt: TGTGCCAGCAGCCCTGGGACTGTTGGCGAGCAGTTCTTC
CDR3aa: CASSPGTVGEQFF

abundance: NA
j_gene: TRBJ2-5
d_gene: TRBD2
v_gene: TRBV4-1
CDR3nt: TGCGCCAGCAGCCAAGCTAGCGGGCCCCAAGAGACCCAGTACTTC
CDR3aa: CASSQASGPQETQYF

abundance: NA
j_gene: TRBJ2-3
d_gene: TRBD2
v_gene: TRBV28
CDR3nt: TGTGCCAGCAGTTTATATTTTCGTGAGGGACTAGCGGGAGGAGGCCTGACCACAGATACGCAGTATTTT
CDR3aa: CASSLYFREGLAGGGLTTDTQYF

abundance: NA
j_gene: TRBJ2-3
d_gene: NA
v_gene: TRBV30
CDR3nt: TGTGCCTGGAGTGGAGGGCTCACAGATACGCAGTATTTT
CDR3aa: CAWSGGLTDTQYF

abundance: NA
j_gene: TRBJ2-2
d_gene: TRBD1
v_gene: TRBV5-1
CDR3nt: TGCGCCAGCAGGAAGGGGACAGGCGTCACCGGGGAGCTGTTTTTT
CDR3aa: CASRKGTGVTGELFF

abundance: NA
j_gene: TRBJ2-7
d_gene: NA
v_gene: TRBV28
CDR3nt: TGTGCCAGCAGCAGGGCCCTCTACGAGCAGTACTTC
CDR3aa: CASSRALYEQYF

abundance: NA
j_gene: TRBJ2-1
d_gene: TRBD2
v_gene: TRBV30
CDR3nt: TGTGCCTGGACTATAGGACTAGTCTCCTACAATGAGCAGTTCTTC
CDR3aa: CAWTIGLVSYNEQFF

abundance: NA
j_gene: TRBJ1-3
d_gene: NA
v_gene: TRBV14
CDR3nt: TGTGCCAGCAGCCGTGACTGGAGCTCTGGAAACACCATATATTTT
CDR3aa: CASSRDWSSGNTIYF

abundance: few
j_gene: TRBJ1-4
d_gene: TRBD1
v_gene: TRBV15
CDR3nt: TGTGCCACCAGCGGCGACAGGGGGCTACTGAAAAAACTGTTTTTT
CDR3aa: CATSGDRGLLKKLFF

abundance: NA
j_gene: TRBJ1-1
d_gene: NA
v_gene: TRBV6-5
CDR3nt: TGTGCCAGCTGTCTTGGGGGGGCGGACACTGAAGCTTTCTTT
CDR3aa: CASCLGGADTEAFF

abundance: NA
j_gene: TRBJ1-5
d_gene: TRBD1
v_gene: TRBV6-6
CDR3nt: TGTGCCAGCAGTCACCTCGGGACAGGGGGAGTACCTAATCAGCCCCAGCATTTT
CDR3aa: CASSHLGTGGVPNQPQHF

abundance: NA
j_gene: TRBJ1-1
d_gene: TRBD1
v_gene: TRBV7-8
CDR3nt: TGTGCCAGCAGCTTAGGGGGACAGGGGGAAACTGAAGCTTTCTTT
CDR3aa: CASSLGGQGETEAFF

abundance: few
j_gene: TRBJ2-2
d_gene: TRBD1
v_gene: TRBV6-2/TRBV6-3
CDR3nt: TGTGCCAGCAGCTTGGGACAGGGGGACATCGGGGAGCTGTTTTTT
CDR3aa: CASSLGQGDIGELFF

abundance: NA
j_gene: TRBJ1-1
d_gene: NA
v_gene: TRBV29-1
CDR3nt: TGCAGCGTGGGGACAGAAGCTTTCTTT
CDR3aa: CSVGTEAFF

abundance: NA
j_gene: TRBJ2-4
d_gene: TRBD1
v_gene: TRBV29-1
CDR3nt: TGCAGCGTTCAACAGGGGTTGGGAAACATTCAGTACTTC
CDR3aa: CSVQQGLGNIQYF